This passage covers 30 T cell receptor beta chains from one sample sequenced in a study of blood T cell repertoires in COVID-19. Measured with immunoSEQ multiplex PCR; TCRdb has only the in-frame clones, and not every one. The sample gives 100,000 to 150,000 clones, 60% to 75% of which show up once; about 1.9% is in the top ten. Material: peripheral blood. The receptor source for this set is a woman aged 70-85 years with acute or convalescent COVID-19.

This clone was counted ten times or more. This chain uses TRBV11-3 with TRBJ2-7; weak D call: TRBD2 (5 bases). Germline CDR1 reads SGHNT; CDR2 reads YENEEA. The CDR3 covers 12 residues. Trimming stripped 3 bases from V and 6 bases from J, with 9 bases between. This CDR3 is CASSFSGTEQYF. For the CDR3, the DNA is TGTGCCAGCAGCTTCAGCGGAACCGAGCAGTACTTC.

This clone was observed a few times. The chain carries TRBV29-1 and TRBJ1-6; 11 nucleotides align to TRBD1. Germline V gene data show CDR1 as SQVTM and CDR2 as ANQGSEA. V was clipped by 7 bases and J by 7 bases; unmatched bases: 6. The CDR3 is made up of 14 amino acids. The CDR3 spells CSARTGGRNSPLHF. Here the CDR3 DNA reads TGCAGCGCAAGGACAGGGGGCCGGAATTCACCCCTCCACTTT.

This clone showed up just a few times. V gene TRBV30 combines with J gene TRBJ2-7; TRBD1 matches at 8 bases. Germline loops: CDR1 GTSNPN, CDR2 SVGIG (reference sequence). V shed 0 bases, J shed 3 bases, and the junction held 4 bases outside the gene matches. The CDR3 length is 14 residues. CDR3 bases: TGTGCCTGGAGTGTATCAGGGGGCGGCTACGAGCAGTACTTC. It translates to CAWSVSGGGYEQYF.

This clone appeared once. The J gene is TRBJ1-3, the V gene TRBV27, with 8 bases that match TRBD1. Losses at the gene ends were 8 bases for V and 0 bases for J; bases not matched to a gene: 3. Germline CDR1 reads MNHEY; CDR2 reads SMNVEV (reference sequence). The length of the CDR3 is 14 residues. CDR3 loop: CASGTGLSGNTIYF. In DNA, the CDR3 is TGTGCCAGCGGGACAGGCCTCTCTGGAAACACCATATATTTT.

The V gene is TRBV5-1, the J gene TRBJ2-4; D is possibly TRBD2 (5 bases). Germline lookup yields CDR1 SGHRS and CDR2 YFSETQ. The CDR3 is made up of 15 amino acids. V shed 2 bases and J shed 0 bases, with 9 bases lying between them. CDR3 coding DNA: TGCGCCAGCAGCTTAAAGGAGGCAGCCAAAAACATTCAGTACTTC. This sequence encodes CASSLKEAAKNIQYF.

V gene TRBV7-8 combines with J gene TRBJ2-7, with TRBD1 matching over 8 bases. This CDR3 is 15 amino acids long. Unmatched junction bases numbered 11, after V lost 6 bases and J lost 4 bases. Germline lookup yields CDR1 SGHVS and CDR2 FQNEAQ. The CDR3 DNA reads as TGTGCCAGCAGGGTGGCAGGGGGCTTGGGGTACGAGCAGTACTTC. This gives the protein CASRVAGGLGYEQYF. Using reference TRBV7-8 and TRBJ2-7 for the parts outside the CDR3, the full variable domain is GAGVSQSPRYKVAKRGQDVALRCDPISGHVSLFWYQQALGQGPEFLTYFQNEAQLDKSGLPSDRFFAERPEGSVSTLKIQRTQQEDSAVYLCASRVAGGLGYEQYFGPGTRLTVT.

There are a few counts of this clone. The CDR3 is CASAYSGGRMDAFF. The CDR3 DNA follows: TGTGCCAGTGCGTATTCGGGGGGGCGGATGGATGCTTTCTTT. V and J are TRBV19 and TRBJ1-1; TRBD1 is a possible D gene (6 bases). V lost 8 bases and J lost 11, with 24 bases in between. This CDR3 spans 14 amino acids. Germline loops: CDR1 LNHDA, CDR2 SQIVND (reference sequence).

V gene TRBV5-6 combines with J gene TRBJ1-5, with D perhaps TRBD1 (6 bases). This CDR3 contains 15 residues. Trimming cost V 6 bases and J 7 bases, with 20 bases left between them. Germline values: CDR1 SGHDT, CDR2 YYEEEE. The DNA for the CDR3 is TGTGCCAGCAACCGTTCGATACCAGGGGACCAGCCCCAGCATTTT. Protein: CASNRSIPGDQPQHF. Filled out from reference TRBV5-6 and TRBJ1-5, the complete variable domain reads DAGVTQSPTHLIKTRGQQVTLRCSPKSGHDTVSWYQQALGQGPQFIFQYYEEEERQRGNFPDRFSGHQFPNYSSELNVNALLLGDSALYLCASNRSIPGDQPQHFGDGTRLSIL.

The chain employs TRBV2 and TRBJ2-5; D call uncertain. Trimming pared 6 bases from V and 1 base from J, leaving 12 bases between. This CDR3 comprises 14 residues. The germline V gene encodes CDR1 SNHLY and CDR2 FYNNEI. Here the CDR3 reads CASRITDTQETQYF. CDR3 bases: TGTGCCAGCAGAATTACAGACACCCAAGAGACCCAGTACTTC.

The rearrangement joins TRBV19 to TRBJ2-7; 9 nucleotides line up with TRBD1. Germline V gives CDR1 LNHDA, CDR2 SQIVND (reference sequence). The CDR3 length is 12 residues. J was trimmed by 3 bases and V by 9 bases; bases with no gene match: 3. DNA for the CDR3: TGTGCCAGCTCGGACAGGGGCTACGAGCAGTACTTC. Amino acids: CASSDRGYEQYF.

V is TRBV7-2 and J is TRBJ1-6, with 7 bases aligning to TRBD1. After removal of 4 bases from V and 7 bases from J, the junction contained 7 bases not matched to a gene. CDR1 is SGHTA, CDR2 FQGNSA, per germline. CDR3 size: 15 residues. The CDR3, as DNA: TGTGCCAGCAGCTCGCAGGGGGTTCGGAATTCACCCCTCCACTTT. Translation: CASSSQGVRNSPLHF. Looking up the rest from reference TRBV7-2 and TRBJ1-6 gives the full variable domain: GAGVSQSPSNKVTEKGKDVELRCDPISGHTALYWYRQSLGQGLEFLIYFQGNSAPDKSGLPSDRFSAERTGGSVSTLTIQRTQQEDSAVYLCASSSQGVRNSPLHFGNGTRLTVT.

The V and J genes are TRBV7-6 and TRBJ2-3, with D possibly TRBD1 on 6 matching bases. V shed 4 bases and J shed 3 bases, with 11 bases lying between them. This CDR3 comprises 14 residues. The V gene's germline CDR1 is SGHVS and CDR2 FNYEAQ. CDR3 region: CASSSNQGTDTQYF. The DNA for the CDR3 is TGTGCCAGCAGCTCAAACCAGGGGACAGATACGCAGTATTTT.

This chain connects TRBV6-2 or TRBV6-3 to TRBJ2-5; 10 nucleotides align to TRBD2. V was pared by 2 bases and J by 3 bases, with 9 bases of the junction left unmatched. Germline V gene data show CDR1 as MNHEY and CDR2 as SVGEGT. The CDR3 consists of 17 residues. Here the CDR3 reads CASSYSGTSGGEETQYF. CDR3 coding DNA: TGTGCCAGCAGTTACAGCGGGACAAGCGGGGGGGAAGAGACCCAGTACTTC.

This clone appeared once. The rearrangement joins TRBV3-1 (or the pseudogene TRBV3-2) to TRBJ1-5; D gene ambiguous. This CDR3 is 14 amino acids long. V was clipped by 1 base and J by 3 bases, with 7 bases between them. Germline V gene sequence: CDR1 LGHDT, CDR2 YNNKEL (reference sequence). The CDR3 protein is CASSQGLYNQPQHF. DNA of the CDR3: TGTGCCAGCAGCCAAGGACTGTACAATCAGCCCCAGCATTTT.

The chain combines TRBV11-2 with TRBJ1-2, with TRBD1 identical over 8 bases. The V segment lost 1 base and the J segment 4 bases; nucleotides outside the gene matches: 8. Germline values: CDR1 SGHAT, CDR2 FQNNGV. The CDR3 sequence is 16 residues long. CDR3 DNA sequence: TGTGCCAGCAGCTTAGGCGCAGGGGGCGCAATCTATGGCTACACCTTC. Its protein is CASSLGAGGAIYGYTF.

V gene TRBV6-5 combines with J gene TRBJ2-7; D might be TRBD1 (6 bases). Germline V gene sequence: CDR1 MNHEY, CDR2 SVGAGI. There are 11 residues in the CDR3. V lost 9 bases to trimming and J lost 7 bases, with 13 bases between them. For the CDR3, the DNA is TGTGCCAGTATAAGGGGGAGAGAGCAGTACTTC. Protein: CASIRGREQYF.

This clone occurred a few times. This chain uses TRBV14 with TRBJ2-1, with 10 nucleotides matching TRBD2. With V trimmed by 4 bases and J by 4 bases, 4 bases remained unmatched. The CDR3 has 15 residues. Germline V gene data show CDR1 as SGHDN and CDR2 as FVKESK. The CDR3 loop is CASSPGLADYNEQFF. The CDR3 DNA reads TGTGCCAGCAGCCCCGGACTAGCGGATTACAATGAGCAGTTCTTC. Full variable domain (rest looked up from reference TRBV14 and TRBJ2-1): EAGVTQFPSHSVIEKGQTVTLRCDPISGHDNLYWYRRVMGKEIKFLLHFVKESKQDESGMPNNRFLAERTGGTYSTLKVQPAELEDSGVYFCASSPGLADYNEQFFGPGTRLTVL.

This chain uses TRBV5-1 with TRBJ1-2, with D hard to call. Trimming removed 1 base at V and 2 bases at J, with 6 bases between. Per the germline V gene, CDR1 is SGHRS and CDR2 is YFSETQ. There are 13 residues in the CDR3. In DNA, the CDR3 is TGCGCCAGCAGCTTGAGCGGAAACTATGGCTACACCTTC. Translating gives CASSLSGNYGYTF.

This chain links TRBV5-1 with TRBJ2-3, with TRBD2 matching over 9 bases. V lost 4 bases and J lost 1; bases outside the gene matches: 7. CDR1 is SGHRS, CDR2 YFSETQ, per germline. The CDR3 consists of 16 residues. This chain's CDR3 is CASSLGTSYGTDTQYF. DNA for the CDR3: TGCGCCAGCAGCCTCGGGACTAGCTATGGCACAGATACGCAGTATTTT.

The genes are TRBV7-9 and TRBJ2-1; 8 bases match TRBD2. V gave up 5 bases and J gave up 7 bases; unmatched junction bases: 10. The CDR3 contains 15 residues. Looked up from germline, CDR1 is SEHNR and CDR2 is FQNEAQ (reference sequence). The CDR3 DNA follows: TGTGCCAGCAGCCAGTCAAGCGGGAGTCTAAATGAGCAGTTCTTC. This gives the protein CASSQSSGSLNEQFF.

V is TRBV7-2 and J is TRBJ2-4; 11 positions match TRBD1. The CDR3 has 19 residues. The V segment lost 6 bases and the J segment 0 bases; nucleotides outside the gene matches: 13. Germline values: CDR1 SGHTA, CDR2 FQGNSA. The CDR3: CASSLLPGQGVLAKNIQYF. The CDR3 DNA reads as TGTGCCAGCAGTTTACTGCCGGGACAGGGGGTTTTAGCCAAAAACATTCAGTACTTC.

This CDR3 is CASSTRDRPNTEAFF. CDR3 bases: TGTGCCAGTAGTACGAGGGACAGGCCGAACACTGAAGCTTTCTTT. This chain links TRBV19 with TRBJ1-1, with 8 bases identical to TRBD1. Germline-derived CDR1 and CDR2 are LNHDA and SQIVND (reference sequence). Losses at the gene ends were 4 bases for V and 1 base for J; bases not matched to a gene: 5. The CDR3 runs to 15 residues.

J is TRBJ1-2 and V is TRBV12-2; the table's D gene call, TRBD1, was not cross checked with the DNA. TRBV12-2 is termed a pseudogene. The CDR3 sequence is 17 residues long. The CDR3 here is CASRLKGQGGHNYGYTF. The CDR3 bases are TGTGCAAGTCGCTTAAAGGGACAGGGAGGCCATAACTATGGCTACACCTTC.

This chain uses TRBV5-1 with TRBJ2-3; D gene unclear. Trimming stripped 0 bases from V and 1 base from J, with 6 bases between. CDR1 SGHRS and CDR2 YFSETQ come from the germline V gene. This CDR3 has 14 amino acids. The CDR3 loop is CASSLGSRTDTQYF. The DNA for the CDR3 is TGCGCCAGCAGCTTGGGTAGCCGCACAGATACGCAGTATTTT.

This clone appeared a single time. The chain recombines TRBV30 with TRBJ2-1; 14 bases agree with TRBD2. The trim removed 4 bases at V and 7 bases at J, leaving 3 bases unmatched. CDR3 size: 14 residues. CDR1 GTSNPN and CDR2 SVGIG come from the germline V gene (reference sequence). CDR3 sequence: CAWKTSGRANEQFF. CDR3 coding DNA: TGTGCCTGGAAGACTAGCGGGAGGGCAAATGAGCAGTTCTTC.

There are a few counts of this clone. CDR3 bases: TGTGCCAGCAGCAGGGACACAGCCTCCTACAATGAGCAGTTCTTC. This gives the protein CASSRDTASYNEQFF. The J gene is TRBJ2-1, the V gene TRBV9; possible D gene TRBD1, 6 bases. The germline gives CDR1 SGDLS, CDR2 YYNGEE. The CDR3 extends over 15 amino acids. The V gene lost 4 bases and the J gene lost 0 bases, with 11 bases spanning the gap.

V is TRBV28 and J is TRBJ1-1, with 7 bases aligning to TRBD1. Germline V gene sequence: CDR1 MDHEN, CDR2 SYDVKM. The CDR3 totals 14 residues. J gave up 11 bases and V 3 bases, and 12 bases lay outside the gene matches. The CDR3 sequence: CASSFHDRVGLAFF. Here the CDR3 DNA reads TGTGCCAGCAGTTTCCACGACAGGGTAGGATTGGCTTTCTTT. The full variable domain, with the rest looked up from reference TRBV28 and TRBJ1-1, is DVKVTQSSRYLVKRTGEKVFLECVQDMDHENMFWYRQDPGLGLRLIYFSYDVKMKEKGDIPEGYSVSREKKERFSLILESASTNQTSMYLCASSFHDRVGLAFFGQGTRLTVV.

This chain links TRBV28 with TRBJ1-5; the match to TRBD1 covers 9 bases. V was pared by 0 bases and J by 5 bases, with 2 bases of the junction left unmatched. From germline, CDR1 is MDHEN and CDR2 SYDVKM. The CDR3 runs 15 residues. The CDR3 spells CASSLWGQGYQPQHF. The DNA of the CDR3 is TGTGCCAGCAGTTTATGGGGACAGGGCTATCAGCCCCAGCATTTT. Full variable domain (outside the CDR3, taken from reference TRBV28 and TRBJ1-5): DVKVTQSSRYLVKRTGEKVFLECVQDMDHENMFWYRQDPGLGLRLIYFSYDVKMKEKGDIPEGYSVSREKKERFSLILESASTNQTSMYLCASSLWGQGYQPQHFGDGTRLSIL.

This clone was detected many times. The CDR3 nucleotides read TGTGCCAGCAGCCATGGGGGGCGGGGGGACTCTGAGCAGTTCTTC. Amino acid sequence: CASSHGGRGDSEQFF. The chain has TRBV7-6 and TRBJ2-1, with 8 bases that match TRBD2. The germline V gene encodes CDR1 SGHVS and CDR2 FNYEAQ. Germline trimming cut 5 bases from V and 9 bases from J; bases unmatched to any gene: 12. This CDR3 has 15 amino acids.

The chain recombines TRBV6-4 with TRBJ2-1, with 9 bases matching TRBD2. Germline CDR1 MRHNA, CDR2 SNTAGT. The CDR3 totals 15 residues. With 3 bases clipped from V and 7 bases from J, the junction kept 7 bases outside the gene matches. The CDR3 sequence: CASSELAGDLNEQFF. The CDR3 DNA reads TGTGCCAGCAGTGAATTAGCGGGGGATTTGAATGAGCAGTTCTTC.